This T cell receptor (beta chain) is from a study of CD8 T cells in Susac syndrome. Study at large: The sequenced Susac syndrome patients included more than five who had clinically active disease and roughly 8 who were in remission.

This CDR3 has 12 amino acids. The V gene's germline CDR1 is KGHSH and CDR2 LQKENI. V lost 0 bases and J lost 13, with 10 bases in between. TEMRA cells were FACS-enriched, while CD8+ and CD4+ T cells were negatively isolated. An input of about 0.45 to 1 ug of RNA was subjected to reverse transcription using random hexamers. TCR beta CDR3 was amplified by immunoSEQ multiplex PCR. This amplification extended across 54 Vbeta and 13 Jbeta segments. MiXCR was run by TCRdb on the immunoSEQ multiplex PCR reads, yielding one entry per CDR3 protein. The sample shows about 170,000 distinct CDR3 sequences, 95% to 96% of them seen only once.

V usage is TRBV18 and J usage is TRBJ2-1; no reliable D call. This clonotype was obtained from a human donor with Susac syndrome. Sequencing input: CD4+ T cells from PBMCs. The CDR3 protein is CASSPPVLIQFF. The CDR3 region has the DNA TGTGCCAGCTCACCACCGGTGCTTATCCAGTTCTTC.